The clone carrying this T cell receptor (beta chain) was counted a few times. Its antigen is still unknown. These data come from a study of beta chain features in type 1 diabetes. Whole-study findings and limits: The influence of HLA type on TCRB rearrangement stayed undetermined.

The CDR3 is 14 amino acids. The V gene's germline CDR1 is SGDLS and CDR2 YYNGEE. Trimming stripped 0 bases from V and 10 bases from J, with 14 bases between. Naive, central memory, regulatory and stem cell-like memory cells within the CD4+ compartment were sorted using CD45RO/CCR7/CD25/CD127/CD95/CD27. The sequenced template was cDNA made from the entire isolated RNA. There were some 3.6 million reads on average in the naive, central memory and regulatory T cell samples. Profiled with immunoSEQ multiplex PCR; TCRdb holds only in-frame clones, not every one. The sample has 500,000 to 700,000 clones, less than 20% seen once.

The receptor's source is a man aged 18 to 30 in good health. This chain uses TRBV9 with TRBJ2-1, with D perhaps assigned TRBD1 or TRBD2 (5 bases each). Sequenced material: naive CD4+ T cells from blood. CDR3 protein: CASSVVPDGGEQFF. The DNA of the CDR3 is TGTGCCAGCAGCGTAGTCCCGGATGGGGGAGAGCAGTTCTTC. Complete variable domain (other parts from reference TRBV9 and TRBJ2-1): DSGVTQTPKHLITATGQRVTLRCSPRSGDLSVYWYQQSLDQGLQFLIQYYNGEERAKGNILERFSAQQFPDLHSELNLSSLELGDSALYFCASSVVPDGGEQFFGPGTRLTVL.